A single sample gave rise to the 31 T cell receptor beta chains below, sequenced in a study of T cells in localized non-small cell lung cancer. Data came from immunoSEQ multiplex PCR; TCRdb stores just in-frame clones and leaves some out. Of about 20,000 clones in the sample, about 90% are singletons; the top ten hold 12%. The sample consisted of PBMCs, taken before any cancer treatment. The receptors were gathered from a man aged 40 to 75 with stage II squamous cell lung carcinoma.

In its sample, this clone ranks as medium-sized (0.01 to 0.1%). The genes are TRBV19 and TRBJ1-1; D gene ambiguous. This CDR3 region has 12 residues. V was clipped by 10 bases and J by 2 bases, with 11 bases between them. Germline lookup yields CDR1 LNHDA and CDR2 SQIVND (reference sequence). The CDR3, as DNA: TGTGCCATCCTAGTAGATAACACTGAAGCTTTCTTT. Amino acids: CAILVDNTEAFF.

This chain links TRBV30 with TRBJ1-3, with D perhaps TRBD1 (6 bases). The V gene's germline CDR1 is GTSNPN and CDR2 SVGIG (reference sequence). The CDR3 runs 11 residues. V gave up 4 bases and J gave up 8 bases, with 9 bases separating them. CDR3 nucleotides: TGTGCCTGGACCGAGGGGGACACCATATATTTT. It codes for CAWTEGDTIYF.

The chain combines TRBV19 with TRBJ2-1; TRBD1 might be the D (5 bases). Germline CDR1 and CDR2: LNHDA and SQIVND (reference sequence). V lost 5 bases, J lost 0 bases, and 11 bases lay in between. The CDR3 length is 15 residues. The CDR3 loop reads CASSQQVTSYNEQFF. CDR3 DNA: TGTGCCAGTAGTCAACAGGTTACCTCCTACAATGAGCAGTTCTTC.

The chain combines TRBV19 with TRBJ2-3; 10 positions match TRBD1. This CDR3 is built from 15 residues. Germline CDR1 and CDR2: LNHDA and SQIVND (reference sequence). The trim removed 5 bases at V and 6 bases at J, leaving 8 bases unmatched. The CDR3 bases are TGTGCCAGTAGTGCTCCGGGACAGGGGAGTGATACGCAGTATTTT. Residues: CASSAPGQGSDTQYF.

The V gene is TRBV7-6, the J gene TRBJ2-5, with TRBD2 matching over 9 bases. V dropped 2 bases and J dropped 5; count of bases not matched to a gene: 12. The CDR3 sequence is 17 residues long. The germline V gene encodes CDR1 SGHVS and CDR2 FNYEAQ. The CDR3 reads CASSLSSGRAVRETQYF. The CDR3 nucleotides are TGTGCCAGCAGCTTAAGTAGCGGGAGAGCGGTAAGGGAGACCCAGTACTTC.

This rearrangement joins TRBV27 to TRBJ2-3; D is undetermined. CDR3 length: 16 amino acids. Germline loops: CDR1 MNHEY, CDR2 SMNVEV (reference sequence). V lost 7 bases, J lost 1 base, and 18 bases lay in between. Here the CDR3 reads CASTSLKSLGTDTQYF. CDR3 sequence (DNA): TGTGCCAGCACCTCGCTAAAAAGTCTTGGCACAGATACGCAGTATTTT.

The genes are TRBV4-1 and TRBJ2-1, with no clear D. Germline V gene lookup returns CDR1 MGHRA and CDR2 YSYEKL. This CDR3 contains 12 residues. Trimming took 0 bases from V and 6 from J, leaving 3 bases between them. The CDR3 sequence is CASSQEGNEQFF. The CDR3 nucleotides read TGCGCCAGCAGCCAAGAGGGCAATGAGCAGTTCTTC.

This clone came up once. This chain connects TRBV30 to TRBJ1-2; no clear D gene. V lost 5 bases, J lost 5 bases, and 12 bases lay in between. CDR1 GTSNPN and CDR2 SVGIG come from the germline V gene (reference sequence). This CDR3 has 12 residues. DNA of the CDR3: TGTGCCTGGTCGACAATCAATTATGGCTACACCTTC. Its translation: CAWSTINYGYTF.

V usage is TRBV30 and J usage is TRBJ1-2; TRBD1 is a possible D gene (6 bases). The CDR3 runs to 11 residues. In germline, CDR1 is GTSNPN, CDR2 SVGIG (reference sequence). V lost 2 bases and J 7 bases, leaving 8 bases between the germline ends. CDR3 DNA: TGTGCCTGGAGTCCAGGGGTTGGCTACACCTTC. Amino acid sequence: CAWSPGVGYTF. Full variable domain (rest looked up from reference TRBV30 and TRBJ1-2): SQTIHQWPATLVQPVGSPLSLECTVEGTSNPNLYWYRQAAGRGLQLLFYSVGIGQISSEVPQNLSASRPQDRQFILSSKKLLLSDSGFYLCAWSPGVGYTFGSGTRLTVV.

The CDR3 spells CASSTLVSNQPQHF. CDR3 sequence (DNA): TGTGCCAGCAGCACCCTGGTTAGCAATCAGCCCCAGCATTTT. The chain carries TRBV7-2 and TRBJ1-5; D is unresolved. Per the germline V gene, CDR1 is SGHTA and CDR2 is FQGNSA. This CDR3 region has 14 residues. Trimming took 5 bases from V and 0 from J, leaving 8 bases between them.

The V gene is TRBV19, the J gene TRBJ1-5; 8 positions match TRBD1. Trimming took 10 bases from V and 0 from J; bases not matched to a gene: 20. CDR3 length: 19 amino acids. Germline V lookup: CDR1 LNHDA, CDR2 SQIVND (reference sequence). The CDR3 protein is CATRPRTGSLGYSNQPQHF. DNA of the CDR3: TGTGCCACCCGCCCTCGGACAGGGAGTTTAGGTTATAGCAATCAGCCCCAGCATTTT.

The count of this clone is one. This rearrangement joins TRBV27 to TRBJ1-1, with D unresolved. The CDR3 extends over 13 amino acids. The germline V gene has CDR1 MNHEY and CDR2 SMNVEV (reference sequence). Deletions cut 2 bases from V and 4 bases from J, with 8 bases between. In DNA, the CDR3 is TGTGCCAGCAGTTTAGAGATAACCACTGAAGCTTTCTTT. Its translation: CASSLEITTEAFF.

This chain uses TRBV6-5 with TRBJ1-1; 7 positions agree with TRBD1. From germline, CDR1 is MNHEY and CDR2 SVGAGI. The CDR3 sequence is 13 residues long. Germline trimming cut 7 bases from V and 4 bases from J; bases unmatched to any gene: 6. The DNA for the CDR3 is TGTGCCAGCAACAGGGGCCGGGGCACTGAAGCTTTCTTT. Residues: CASNRGRGTEAFF.

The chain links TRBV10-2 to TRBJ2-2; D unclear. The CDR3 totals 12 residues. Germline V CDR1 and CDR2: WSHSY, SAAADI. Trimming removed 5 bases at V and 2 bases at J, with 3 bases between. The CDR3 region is CASSHNTGELFF. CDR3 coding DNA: TGCGCCAGCAGTCATAACACCGGGGAGCTGTTTTTT.

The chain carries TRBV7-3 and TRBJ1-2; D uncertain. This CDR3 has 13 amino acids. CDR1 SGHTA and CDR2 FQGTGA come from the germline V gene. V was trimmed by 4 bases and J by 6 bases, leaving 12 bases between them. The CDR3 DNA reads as TGTGCCAGCAGCTCAGGCGTGGCCGATGGCTACACCTTC. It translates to CASSSGVADGYTF. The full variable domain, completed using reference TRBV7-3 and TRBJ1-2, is GAGVSQTPSNKVTEKGKYVELRCDPISGHTALYWYRQSLGQGPEFLIYFQGTGAADDSGLPNDRFFAVRPEGSVSTLKIQRTERGDSAVYLCASSSGVADGYTFGSGTRLTVV.

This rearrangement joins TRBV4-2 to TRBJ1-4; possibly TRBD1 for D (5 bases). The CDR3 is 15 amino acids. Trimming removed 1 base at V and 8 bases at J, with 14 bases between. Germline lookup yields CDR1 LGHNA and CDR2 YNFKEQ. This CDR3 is CASSQVGQIDEKLFF. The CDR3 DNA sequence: TGTGCCAGCAGCCAAGTGGGGCAGATAGACGAAAAACTGTTTTTT.

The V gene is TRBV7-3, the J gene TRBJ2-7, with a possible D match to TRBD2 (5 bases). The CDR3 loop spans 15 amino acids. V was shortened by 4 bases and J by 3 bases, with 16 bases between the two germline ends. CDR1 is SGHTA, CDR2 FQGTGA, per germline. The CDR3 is CASSSEGGGFYEQYF. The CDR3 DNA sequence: TGTGCCAGCAGCTCAGAGGGTGGCGGATTCTACGAGCAGTACTTC.

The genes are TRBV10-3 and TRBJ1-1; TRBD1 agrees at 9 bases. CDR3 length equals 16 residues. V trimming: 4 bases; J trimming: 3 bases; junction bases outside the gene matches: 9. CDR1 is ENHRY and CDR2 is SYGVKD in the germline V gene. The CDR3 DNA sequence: TGTGCCATCAGTGTCATCACCGGGACAGGGTACACTGAAGCTTTCTTT. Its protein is CAISVITGTGYTEAFF.

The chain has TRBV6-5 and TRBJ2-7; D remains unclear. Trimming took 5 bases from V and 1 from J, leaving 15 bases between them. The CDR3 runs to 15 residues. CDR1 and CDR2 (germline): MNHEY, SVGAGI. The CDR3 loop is CASSPMYGESYEQYF. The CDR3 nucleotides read TGTGCCAGCAGTCCAATGTACGGAGAGTCCTACGAGCAGTACTTC.

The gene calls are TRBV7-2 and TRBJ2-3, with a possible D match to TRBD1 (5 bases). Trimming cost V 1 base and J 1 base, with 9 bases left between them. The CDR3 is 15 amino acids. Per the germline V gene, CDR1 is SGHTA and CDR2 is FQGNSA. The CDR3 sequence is CASSLVSRGTDTQYF. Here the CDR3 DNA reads TGTGCCAGCAGCTTAGTGAGCAGGGGCACAGATACGCAGTATTTT. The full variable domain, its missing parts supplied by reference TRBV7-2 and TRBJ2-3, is GAGVSQSPSNKVTEKGKDVELRCDPISGHTALYWYRQSLGQGLEFLIYFQGNSAPDKSGLPSDRFSAERTGGSVSTLTIQRTQQEDSAVYLCASSLVSRGTDTQYFGPGTRLTVL.

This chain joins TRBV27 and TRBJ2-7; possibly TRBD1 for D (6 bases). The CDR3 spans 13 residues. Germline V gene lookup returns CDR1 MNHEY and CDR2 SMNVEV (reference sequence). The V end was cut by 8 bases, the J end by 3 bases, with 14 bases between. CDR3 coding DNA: TGTGCCAGCGGCCGACGACAGGACTACGAGCAGTACTTC. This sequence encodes CASGRRQDYEQYF.

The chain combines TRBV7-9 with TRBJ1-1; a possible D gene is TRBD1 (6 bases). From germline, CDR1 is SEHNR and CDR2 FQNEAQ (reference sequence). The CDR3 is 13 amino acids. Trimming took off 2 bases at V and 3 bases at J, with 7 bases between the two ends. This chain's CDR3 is CASSLNRDTEAFF. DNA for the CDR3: TGTGCCAGCAGCTTAAACAGGGACACTGAAGCTTTCTTT.

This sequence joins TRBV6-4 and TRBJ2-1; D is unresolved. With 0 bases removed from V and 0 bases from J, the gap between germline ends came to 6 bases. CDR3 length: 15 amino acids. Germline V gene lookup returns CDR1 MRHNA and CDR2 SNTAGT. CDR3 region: CASSDSPSSYNEQFF. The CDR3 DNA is TGTGCCAGCAGTGACTCGCCAAGCTCCTACAATGAGCAGTTCTTC.

DNA for the CDR3: TGTGCCAGTAGTCCCCGTTTTGATTTGCGGGTTGAAAAACTGTTTTTT. This encodes CASSPRFDLRVEKLFF. The rearrangement links TRBV19 to TRBJ1-4; D is uncertain. Deletions cut 5 bases from V and 7 bases from J, with 20 bases between. Germline CDR1 and CDR2: LNHDA and SQIVND (reference sequence). The CDR3 spans 16 residues.

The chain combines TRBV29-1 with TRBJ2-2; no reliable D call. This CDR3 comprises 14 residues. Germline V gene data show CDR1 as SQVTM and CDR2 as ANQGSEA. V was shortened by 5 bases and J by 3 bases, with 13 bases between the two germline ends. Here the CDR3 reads CSVRPNADTGELFF. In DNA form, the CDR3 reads TGCAGCGTTAGACCCAACGCGGACACCGGGGAGCTGTTTTTT.

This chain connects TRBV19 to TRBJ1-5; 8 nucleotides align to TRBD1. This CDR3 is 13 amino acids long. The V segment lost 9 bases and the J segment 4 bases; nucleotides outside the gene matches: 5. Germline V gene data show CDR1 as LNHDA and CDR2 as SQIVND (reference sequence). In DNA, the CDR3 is TGTGCCAGCTCGACAGGGGAGAATCAGCCCCAGCATTTT. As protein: CASSTGENQPQHF.

CDR3 protein: CASSPRGEGNQPQHF. CDR3 bases: TGTGCCAGCAGCCCTCGAGGGGAGGGCAATCAGCCCCAGCATTTT. V is TRBV5-5 and J is TRBJ1-5; maybe TRBD1 (5 bases). V was trimmed by 4 bases and J by 2 bases, leaving 13 bases between them. CDR3 size: 15 residues. Germline V gives CDR1 SGHKS, CDR2 YYEKEE (reference sequence).

The CDR3 region is CSAGGQNEQFF. In DNA form, the CDR3 reads TGCAGCGCCGGGGGACAGAATGAGCAGTTCTTC. J is TRBJ2-1 and V is TRBV29-1, with D possibly TRBD1 on 7 matching bases. Germline values: CDR1 SQVTM, CDR2 ANQGSEA. The CDR3 is 11 amino acids. Trimming shortened V by 7 bases and J by 7 bases, and 11 bases separated the two germline ends.

CDR3 DNA sequence: TGTGCTAGTGGTTTGGTACGGGAGACTAGCGGGGACTACGAGCAGTACTTC. This gives the protein CASGLVRETSGDYEQYF. The rearrangement joins TRBV12-5 to TRBJ2-7, with 11 bases that match TRBD2. Germline lookup yields CDR1 LGHNT and CDR2 FRNRAP. With 0 bases clipped from V and 3 bases from J, the junction kept 7 bases outside the gene matches. The CDR3 length is 17 residues. Full variable domain (outside the CDR3, taken from reference TRBV12-5 and TRBJ2-7): DARVTQTPRHKVTEMGQEVTMRCQPILGHNTVFWYRQTMMQGLELLAYFRNRAPLDDSGMPKDRFSAEMPDATLATLKIQPSEPRDSAVYFCASGLVRETSGDYEQYFGPGTRLTVT.

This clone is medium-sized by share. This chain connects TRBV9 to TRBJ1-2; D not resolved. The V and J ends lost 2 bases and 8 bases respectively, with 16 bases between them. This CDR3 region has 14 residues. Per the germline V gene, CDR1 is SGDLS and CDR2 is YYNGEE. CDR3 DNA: TGTGCCAGCAGCGTGTACGGAGGGTTTGACGGCTACACCTTC. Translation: CASSVYGGFDGYTF.

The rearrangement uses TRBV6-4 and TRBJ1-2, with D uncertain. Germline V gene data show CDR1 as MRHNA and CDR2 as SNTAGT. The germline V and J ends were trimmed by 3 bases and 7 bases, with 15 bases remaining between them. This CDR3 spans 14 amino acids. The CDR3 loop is CASSDGSYSGGYTF. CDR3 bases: TGTGCCAGCAGTGATGGGAGCTATTCGGGTGGCTACACCTTC.